Each of the 18 T cell receptor beta chains below was sequenced from the same sample in a study of T cell responses to AZD1222 COVID-19 vaccine. Clones were sequenced by immunoSEQ multiplex PCR, and TCRdb holds only the in-frame ones, with some missing. The table has more than 95,000 clones, around 90% seen once. The material sequenced was peripheral blood, taken on day 0 of AZD1222 vaccination. These receptors were taken from an adult in good health.

The chain carries TRBV3-1 (or the pseudogene TRBV3-2) and TRBJ2-3, with D hard to call. Trimming shortened V by 0 bases and J by 4 bases, and 17 bases separated the two germline ends. This CDR3 spans 17 amino acids. CDR1 is LGHDT and CDR2 is YNNKEL in the germline V gene (reference sequence). The CDR3, as DNA: TGTGCCAGCAGCCAAGAAGGGATCAACACAGTAGCAGATACGCAGTATTTT. This encodes CASSQEGINTVADTQYF.

The chain has TRBV30 and TRBJ2-7; D is uncertain. This CDR3 has 11 amino acids. Germline loops: CDR1 GTSNPN, CDR2 SVGIG (reference sequence). V was pared by 3 bases and J by 4 bases, with 7 bases between. DNA of the CDR3: TGTGCCTGGAGGGGTTCATACGAGCAGTACTTC. Its protein product is CAWRGSYEQYF.

The chain uses TRBV5-1 and TRBJ2-1, with 9 bases that match TRBD1. The CDR3 totals 15 residues. V was clipped by 4 bases and J by 8 bases; unmatched bases: 10. Germline V gives CDR1 SGHRS, CDR2 YFSETQ. The CDR3 nucleotides read TGCGCCAGCAGCGGTGGACAGGGGTATACATATGAGCAGTTCTTC. It specifies CASSGGQGYTYEQFF.

The V and J genes are TRBV10-2 and TRBJ2-7, with TRBD2 as a possible D gene (6 bases). V was trimmed by 5 bases and J by 0 bases, leaving 11 bases between them. From germline, CDR1 is WSHSY and CDR2 SAAADI. The CDR3 runs 14 residues. CDR3 DNA: TGCGCCAGCAGTCGTTACGGGGGCTCCTACGAGCAGTACTTC. It is translated as CASSRYGGSYEQYF.

The CDR3 region has the DNA TGTGCCAGCAGCACCGGACAGGGGGCTATGAACACTGAAGCTTTCTTT. Its translation is CASSTGQGAMNTEAFF. V is TRBV5-4 and J is TRBJ1-1, with 11 nucleotides matching TRBD1. This CDR3 region has 16 residues. Germline CDR1 reads SGHNT; CDR2 reads YYREEE (reference sequence). V lost 4 bases to trimming and J lost 0 bases; unmatched junction nucleotides: 5. Using reference TRBV5-4 and TRBJ1-1 for the parts outside the CDR3, the full variable domain is ETGVTQSPTHLIKTRGQQVTLRCSSQSGHNTVSWYQQALGQGPQFIFQYYREEENGRGNFPPRFSGLQFPNYSSELNVNALELDDSALYLCASSTGQGAMNTEAFFGQGTRLTVV.

J is TRBJ1-5 and V is TRBV4-3, with unresolved D. This CDR3 contains 16 residues. V was trimmed by 0 bases and J by 6 bases, leaving 15 bases between them. Germline-derived CDR1 and CDR2 are LGHNA and YSLEER. Written as DNA, the CDR3 is TGCGCCAGCAGCCAAGAATGGAGGGAGCCGGCTCAGCCCCAGCATTTT. It encodes CASSQEWREPAQPQHF.

V is TRBV28 and J is TRBJ1-1, with TRBD1 matching over 9 bases. CDR3 size: 14 residues. V was pared by 7 bases and J by 4 bases, with 7 bases of the junction left unmatched. Germline V lookup: CDR1 MDHEN, CDR2 SYDVKM. The CDR3 DNA follows: TGTGCCAGCATCATCACAGGGGGCACCACTGAAGCTTTCTTT. The encoded protein is CASIITGGTTEAFF.

The count of this clone is one. The gene calls are TRBV2 and TRBJ1-1, with D perhaps TRBD1 (5 bases). Germline V gene sequence: CDR1 SNHLY, CDR2 FYNNEI. CDR3 size: 13 residues. Trimming took off 0 bases at V and 10 bases at J, with 12 bases between the two ends. Here the CDR3 DNA reads TGTGCCAGCAGTGAAGCAGTCAGGGTAGTAGCTTTCTTT. Amino acid sequence: CASSEAVRVVAFF.

The V gene is TRBV7-2, the J gene TRBJ2-1; D is unclear. CDR1 and CDR2 from the germline V gene are SGHTA and FQGNSA. The CDR3 loop spans 11 amino acids. The V end lost 5 bases, the J end lost 10 bases, and 9 bases lay between the germline ends. The CDR3: CASSARREQFF. The CDR3 region has the DNA TGTGCCAGCAGCGCTCGAAGGGAGCAGTTCTTC.

The gene calls are TRBV28 and TRBJ1-6; TRBD1 might be the D (5 bases). V was clipped by 2 bases and J by 8 bases, with 16 bases between them. Germline CDR1 reads MDHEN; CDR2 reads SYDVKM. There are 16 residues in the CDR3. The CDR3 region is CASSLDLGGEYSPLHF. The CDR3 DNA reads TGTGCCAGCAGTTTAGATCTCGGGGGGGAATATTCACCCCTCCACTTT.

The chain couples TRBV11-2 to TRBJ2-5, with D hard to call. Germline V lookup: CDR1 SGHAT, CDR2 FQNNGV. The V gene lost 0 bases and the J gene lost 9 bases, with 5 bases spanning the gap. CDR3 length: 11 amino acids. CDR3: CASSLDYAQYF. DNA for the CDR3: TGTGCCAGCAGCTTAGATTACGCCCAGTACTTC.

The CDR3, as DNA: TGCGCCAGCAGCGGGGGGGTTGAAGCTTTCTTT. Encoded protein: CASSGGVEAFF. J is TRBJ1-1 and V is TRBV5-1; a possible D gene is TRBD1 (5 bases). The CDR3 has 11 amino acids. V shed 4 bases and J shed 7 bases, with 8 bases lying between them. CDR1 and CDR2 from the germline V gene are SGHRS and YFSETQ.

This chain uses TRBV5-1 with TRBJ2-3; 9 bases line up with TRBD2. The CDR3 is 15 residues long. Germline values: CDR1 SGHRS, CDR2 YFSETQ. V lost 3 bases, J lost 3 bases, and 5 bases stayed unmatched. CDR3 sequence (DNA): TGCGCCAGCAGCTCGACGACTAGCGGAACAGATACGCAGTATTTT. Its protein is CASSSTTSGTDTQYF.

V and J are TRBV18 and TRBJ2-2, with D possibly TRBD1 on 5 matching bases. Germline V gene lookup returns CDR1 KGHSH and CDR2 LQKENI. The V end lost 5 bases, the J end lost 3 bases, and 13 bases lay between the germline ends. This CDR3 has 15 residues. The CDR3 bases are TGTGCCAGCTCATCTCAGGGCGGCGACACCGGGGAGCTGTTTTTT. This translates into CASSSQGGDTGELFF.

The rearrangement uses TRBV11-2 and TRBJ1-1; 7 bases are shared with TRBD1. In germline, CDR1 is SGHAT, CDR2 FQNNGV. J was trimmed by 5 bases and V by 5 bases; bases with no gene match: 14. The CDR3 contains 16 residues. CDR3 in amino acids: CASSRRQGGMGTEAFF. DNA for the CDR3: TGTGCCAGCAGCCGAAGACAGGGCGGGATGGGGACTGAAGCTTTCTTT. The full variable domain, with the rest looked up from reference TRBV11-2 and TRBJ1-1, is EAGVAQSPRYKIIEKRQSVAFWCNPISGHATLYWYQQILGQGPKLLIQFQNNGVVDDSQLPKDRFSAERLKGVDSTLKIQPAKLEDSAVYLCASSRRQGGMGTEAFFGQGTRLTVV.

The chain recombines TRBV7-6 with TRBJ2-3, with 11 bases aligning to TRBD2. The germline CDR1 and CDR2 sequences are SGHVS and FNYEAQ. This CDR3 spans 16 amino acids. J was trimmed by 6 bases and V by 4 bases; bases with no gene match: 9. The CDR3 region is CASSSVAGGPGDTQYF. The DNA for the CDR3 is TGTGCCAGCAGCTCAGTAGCGGGGGGGCCGGGTGATACGCAGTATTTT.

V usage is TRBV7-9 and J usage is TRBJ1-4; no firm D call. The CDR3 extends over 17 amino acids. Trimming took 3 bases from V and 2 from J, leaving 16 bases between them. Germline CDR1 reads SEHNR; CDR2 reads FQNEAQ (reference sequence). CDR3: CASSFGAGGGTNEKLFF. The CDR3 DNA reads TGTGCCAGCAGCTTCGGTGCGGGCGGCGGGACTAATGAAAAACTGTTTTTT.

The chain links TRBV9 to TRBJ2-7; 13 bases align to TRBD2. This CDR3 comprises 18 residues. Looked up from germline, CDR1 is SGDLS and CDR2 is YYNGEE. The ends lost 0 bases at V and 2 bases at J; junction bases unmatched: 8. The CDR3 DNA sequence: TGTGCCAGCAGCGTAGGGTTGGGAGGACTAGCGGGAGCCTACGAGCAGTACTTC. Its protein product is CASSVGLGGLAGAYEQYF.